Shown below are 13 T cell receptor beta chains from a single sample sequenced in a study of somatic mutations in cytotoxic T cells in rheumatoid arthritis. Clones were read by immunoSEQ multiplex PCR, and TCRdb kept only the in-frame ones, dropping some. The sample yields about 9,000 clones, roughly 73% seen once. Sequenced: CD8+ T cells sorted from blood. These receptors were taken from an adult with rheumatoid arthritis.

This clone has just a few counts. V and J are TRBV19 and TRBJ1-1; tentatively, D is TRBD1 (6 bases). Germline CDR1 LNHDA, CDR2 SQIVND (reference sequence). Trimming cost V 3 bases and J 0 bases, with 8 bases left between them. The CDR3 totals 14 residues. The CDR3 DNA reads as TGTGCCAGTAGTATGGACAGCTTGAACACTGAAGCTTTCTTT. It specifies CASSMDSLNTEAFF.

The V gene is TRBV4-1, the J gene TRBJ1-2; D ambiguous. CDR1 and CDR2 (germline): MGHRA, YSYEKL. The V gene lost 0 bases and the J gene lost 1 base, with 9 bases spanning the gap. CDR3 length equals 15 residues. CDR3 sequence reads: CASSQDYGNNYGYTF. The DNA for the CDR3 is TGCGCCAGCAGCCAAGATTACGGGAATAACTATGGCTACACCTTC.

CDR3 DNA: TGTGCCAGTACTGGCGGATACAATGAGCAGTTCTTC. Translated: CASTGGYNEQFF. This sequence joins TRBV19 and TRBJ2-1; D is ambiguous. This CDR3 is built from 12 residues. Germline CDR1 is LNHDA and CDR2 is SQIVND (reference sequence). V lost 7 bases and J 4 bases, leaving 8 bases between the germline ends.

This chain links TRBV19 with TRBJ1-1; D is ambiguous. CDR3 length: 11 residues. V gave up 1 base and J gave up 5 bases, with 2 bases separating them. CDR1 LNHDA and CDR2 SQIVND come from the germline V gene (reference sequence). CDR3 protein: CASSIGTEAFF. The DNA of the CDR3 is TGTGCCAGTAGTATAGGGACTGAAGCTTTCTTT.

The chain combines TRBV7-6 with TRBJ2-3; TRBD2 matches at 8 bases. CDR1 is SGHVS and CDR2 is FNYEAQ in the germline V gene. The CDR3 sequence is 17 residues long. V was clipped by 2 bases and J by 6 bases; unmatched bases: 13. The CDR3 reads CASSLSVPAGGTDTQYF. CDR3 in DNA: TGTGCCAGCAGCTTATCGGTCCCCGCGGGGGGTACGGATACGCAGTATTTT.

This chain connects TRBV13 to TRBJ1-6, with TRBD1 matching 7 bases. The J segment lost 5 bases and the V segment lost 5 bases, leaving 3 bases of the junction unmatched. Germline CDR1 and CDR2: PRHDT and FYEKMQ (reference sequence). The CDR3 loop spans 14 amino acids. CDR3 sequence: CASSGTEDNSPLHF. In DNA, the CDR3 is TGTGCCAGCAGCGGGACAGAAGATAATTCACCCCTCCACTTT.

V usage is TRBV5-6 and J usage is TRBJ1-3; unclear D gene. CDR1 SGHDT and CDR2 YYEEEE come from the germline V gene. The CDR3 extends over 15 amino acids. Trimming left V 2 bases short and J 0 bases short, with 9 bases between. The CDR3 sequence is CASSFPGSSGNTIYF. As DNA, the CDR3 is TGTGCCAGCAGCTTTCCGGGGAGCTCTGGAAACACCATATATTTT.

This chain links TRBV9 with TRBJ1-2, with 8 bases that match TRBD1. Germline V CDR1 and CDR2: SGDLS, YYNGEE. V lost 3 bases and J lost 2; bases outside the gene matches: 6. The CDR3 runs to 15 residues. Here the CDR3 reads CASSEWTGPNYGYTF. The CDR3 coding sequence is TGTGCCAGCAGCGAATGGACAGGGCCAAACTATGGCTACACCTTC.

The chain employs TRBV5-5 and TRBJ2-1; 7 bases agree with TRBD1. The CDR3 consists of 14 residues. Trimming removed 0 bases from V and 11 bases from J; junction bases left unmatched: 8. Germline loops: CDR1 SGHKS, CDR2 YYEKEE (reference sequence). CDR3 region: CASSLGQGRNKQFF. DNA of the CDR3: TGTGCCAGCAGCTTGGGACAGGGCAGAAATAAGCAGTTCTTC.

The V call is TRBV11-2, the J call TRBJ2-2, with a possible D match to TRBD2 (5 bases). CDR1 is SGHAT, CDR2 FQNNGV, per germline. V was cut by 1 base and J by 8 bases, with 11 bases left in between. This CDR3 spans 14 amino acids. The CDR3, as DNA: TGTGCCAGCAGCTTAGGGCTAGCAGTGGGGGAGCTGTTTTTT. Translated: CASSLGLAVGELFF. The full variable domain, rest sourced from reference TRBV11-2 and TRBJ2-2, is EAGVAQSPRYKIIEKRQSVAFWCNPISGHATLYWYQQILGQGPKLLIQFQNNGVVDDSQLPKDRFSAERLKGVDSTLKIQPAKLEDSAVYLCASSLGLAVGELFFGEGSRLTVL.

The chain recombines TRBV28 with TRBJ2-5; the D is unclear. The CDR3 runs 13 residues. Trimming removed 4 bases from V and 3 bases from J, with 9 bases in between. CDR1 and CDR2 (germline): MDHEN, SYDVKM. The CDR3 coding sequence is TGTGCCAGCAGTTCGCCGCTGGAAGAGACCCAGTACTTC. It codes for CASSSPLEETQYF.

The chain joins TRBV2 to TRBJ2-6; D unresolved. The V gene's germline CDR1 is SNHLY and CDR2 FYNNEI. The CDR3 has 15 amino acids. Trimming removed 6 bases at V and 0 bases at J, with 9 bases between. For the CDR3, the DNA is TGTGCCAGCAGCCCACACAACTCTGGGGCCAACGTCCTGACTTTC. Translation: CASSPHNSGANVLTF.

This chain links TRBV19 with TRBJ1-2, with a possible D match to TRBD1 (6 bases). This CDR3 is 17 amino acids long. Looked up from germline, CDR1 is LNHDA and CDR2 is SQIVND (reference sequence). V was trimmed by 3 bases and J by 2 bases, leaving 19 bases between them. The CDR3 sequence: CASSMGIGGRQNYGYTF. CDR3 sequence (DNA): TGTGCCAGTAGTATGGGGATTGGGGGCAGGCAAAACTATGGCTACACCTTC.